The following is a TCR beta chain sequence with its context. Its antigen is undetermined. Time point meaning: newly diagnosed GD, antithyroid drugs for less than 3 months. After RNA was extracted from PBMCs, the TCR library was made from it. Trimming removed 6 bases at V and 3 bases at J, with 11 bases between. Germline assignment: CDR1 MNHNS and CDR2 SASEGT. The CDR3 runs to 14 residues. These data are taken from a study of regulatory T cells in long-lasting Graves disease. Broader study findings: Exclusively peripheral blood, rather than thyroid tissue, was studied.

HTBI primers from iRepertoire and Arm-PCR of CDR3 regions yielded the TCR beta libraries. TCRdb called the multiplex PCR reads again in MiXCR, with one record for every CDR3 protein. The sample holds about 540,000 distinct CDR3 sequences, approximately 12% seen once. The sample also formed part of further work on T cells in Graves' hyperthyroidism and ophthalmopathy. According to that study: Carried out on the TCR CDR3, a first-round RT-PCR used the HTBI primer set. Most clonotypes that expanded in the thyroid above 0.001 also showed up in blood. Separating ophthalmopathy from stable hyperthyroidism was achieved by a 13 V-J model.

This clonotype was sampled from a young man with Graves disease. Sample: peripheral blood mononuclear cells (PBMCs), taken at new diagnosis, from a patient treated with antithyroid drugs. The rearrangement uses TRBV6-1 and TRBJ2-2, with D possibly matching TRBD1 (6 bases). This chain's CDR3 is CASRSGEYTGELFF. As DNA, the CDR3 is TGTGCCAGCAGGTCAGGGGAGTACACCGGGGAGCTGTTTTTT.